This T cell receptor beta chain was identified during a study of blood T cells in healthy people across ages. Study results and limitations: Diversity of TCR beta per million T cells declined in a roughly linear way with age.

CDR1 and CDR2 (germline): KGHSH, LQKENI. The CDR3 is 17 amino acids. The V segment lost 3 bases and the J segment 0 bases; nucleotides outside the gene matches: 8. Healthy Caucasians from Russia aged about 6 to 90 served as donors. PBMCs were isolated at a quantity of at least 7 million per sample. A sample-barcoded 5' primer and a J-beta primer mix were used in a second PCR of roughly 6 to 11 cycles. Individual samples furnished no less than 3 million CDR3-containing paired-end reads apiece. MiXCR, run by TCRdb on the 5' RACE reads, gives a single entry per CDR3 protein. The profile shows more than 600,000 distinct CDR3 sequences, roughly 25% of them singletons. This clonotype was detected only a few times. What it recognizes is unknown. Another study also made use of these data, one on T cells of mothers and their children.

The clonotype originates from a boy younger than 18 in good health. The specimen sequenced was blood. The chain has TRBV18 and TRBJ1-1, with TRBD1 matching over 9 bases. CDR3 sequence: CASSPAGTGSLNTEAFF. The CDR3 DNA reads TGTGCCAGCTCACCGGCCGGGACAGGGTCATTGAACACTGAAGCTTTCTTT.